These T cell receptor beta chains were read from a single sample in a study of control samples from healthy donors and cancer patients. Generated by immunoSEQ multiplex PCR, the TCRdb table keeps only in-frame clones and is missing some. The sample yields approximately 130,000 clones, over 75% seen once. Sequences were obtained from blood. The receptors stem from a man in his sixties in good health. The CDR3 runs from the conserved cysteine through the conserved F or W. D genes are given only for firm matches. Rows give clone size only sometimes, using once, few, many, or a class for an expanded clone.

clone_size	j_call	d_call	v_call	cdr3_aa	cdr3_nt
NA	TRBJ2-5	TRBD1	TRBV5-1	CASSFSGQGETQYF	TGCGCCAGCAGCTTCTCGGGACAGGGGGAGACCCAGTACTTC
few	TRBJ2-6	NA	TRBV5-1	CASSQARAGANVLTF	TGCGCCAGCAGCCAGGCTCGGGCTGGGGCCAACGTCCTGACTTTC
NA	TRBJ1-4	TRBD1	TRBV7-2	CASSLAGTGFEKLFF	TGTGCCAGCAGCCTCGCCGGGACAGGGTTTGAAAAACTGTTTTTT
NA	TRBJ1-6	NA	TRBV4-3	CASSLLTPGRGGNSPLHF	TGCGCCAGCAGCCTCCTTACCCCGGGAAGGGGGGGTAATTCACCCCTCCACTTT
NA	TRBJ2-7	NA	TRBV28	CASSFLYEQYF	TGTGCCAGCAGTTTTCTGTACGAGCAGTACTTC
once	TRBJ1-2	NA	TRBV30	CAWNGGPSHTF	TGTGCCTGGAACGGGGGCCCGTCGCACACCTTC
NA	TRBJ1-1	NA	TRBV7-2	CASSLRQNTEAFF	TGTGCCAGCAGCTTGAGACAGAACACTGAAGCTTTCTTT
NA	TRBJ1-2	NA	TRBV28	CASSFSGVGNYGYTF	TGTGCCAGCAGTTTCTCAGGGGTGGGAAACTATGGCTACACCTTC
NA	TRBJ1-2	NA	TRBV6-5	CASSLQAPLSTYGYTF	TGTGCCAGCAGTTTACAGGCTCCCCTTTCAACCTATGGCTACACCTTC
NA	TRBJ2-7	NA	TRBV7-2	CASSFTGQAYEQYF	TGTGCCAGCAGCTTTACTGGACAAGCCTACGAGCAGTACTTC
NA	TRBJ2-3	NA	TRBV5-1	CASSLGQGFTDTQYF	TGCGCCAGCAGCTTGGGCCAGGGGTTTACAGATACGCAGTATTTT
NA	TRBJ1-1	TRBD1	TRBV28	CASSFRGITEAFF	TGTGCCAGCAGTTTCAGGGGGATCACTGAAGCTTTCTTT
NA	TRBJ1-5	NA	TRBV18	CASSPDRSYSNQPQHF	TGTGCCAGCTCACCTGACAGGTCTTATAGCAATCAGCCCCAGCATTTT
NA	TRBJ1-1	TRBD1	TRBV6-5	CASSFQGDEAFF	TGTGCCAGCAGCTTCCAGGGGGATGAAGCTTTCTTT
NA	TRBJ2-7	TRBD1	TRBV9	CASSPRGQGNSDEQYF	TGTGCCAGCAGCCCTCGTGGACAGGGGAATTCCGACGAGCAGTACTTC
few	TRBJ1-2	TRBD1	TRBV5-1	CASSLPRGASNYGYTF	TGCGCCAGCAGCCTACCCAGGGGGGCCTCAAACTATGGCTACACCTTC
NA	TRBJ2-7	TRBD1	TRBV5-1	CASSLGDSHYEQYF	TGCGCCAGCAGCTTAGGGGACAGTCACTACGAGCAGTACTTC
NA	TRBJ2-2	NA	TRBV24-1	CATKDGTGELFF	TGTGCCACCAAGGACGGCACCGGGGAGCTGTTTTTT
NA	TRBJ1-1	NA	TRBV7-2	CASGLWGLNTEAFF	TGTGCCAGCGGTCTGTGGGGGCTGAACACTGAAGCTTTCTTT
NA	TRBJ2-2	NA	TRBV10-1	CASSEPRESTGELFF	TGCGCCAGCAGTGAGCCCAGGGAATCCACCGGGGAGCTGTTTTTT
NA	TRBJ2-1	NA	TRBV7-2	CASSLASGIRFDEQFF	TGTGCCAGCAGCTTAGCGTCGGGAATCCGATTCGATGAGCAGTTCTTC
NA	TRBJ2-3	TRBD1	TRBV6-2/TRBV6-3	CASSSTRTGTDTQYF	TGTGCCAGCAGTTCAACCAGGACAGGGACAGATACGCAGTATTTT
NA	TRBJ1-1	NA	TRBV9	CASSPRQNMNTEAFF	TGTGCCAGCAGCCCCCGACAGAACATGAACACTGAAGCTTTCTTT
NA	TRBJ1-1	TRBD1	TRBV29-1	CSVVQGDTEAFF	TGCAGCGTCGTACAGGGGGACACTGAAGCTTTCTTT
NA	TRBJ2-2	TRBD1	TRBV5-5	CASDRVTTGELFF	TGTGCCAGCGACAGGGTCACCACCGGGGAGCTGTTTTTT
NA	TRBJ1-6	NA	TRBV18	CASSPRGVGSPLHF	TGTGCCAGCTCACCACGGGGGGTCGGTTCACCCCTCCACTTT
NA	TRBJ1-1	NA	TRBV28	CASSLGHSLSSEAFF	TGTGCCAGCAGTTTAGGGCACAGCCTCTCCTCTGAAGCTTTCTTT
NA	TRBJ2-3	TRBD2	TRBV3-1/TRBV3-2	CASSHTSGYTDTQYF	TGTGCCAGCAGCCATACTAGCGGGTATACAGATACGCAGTATTTT
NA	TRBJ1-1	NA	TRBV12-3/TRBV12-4	CASSAGGTEAFF	TGTGCCAGCAGCGCGGGGGGCACTGAAGCTTTCTTT
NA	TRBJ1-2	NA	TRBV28	CASRRSLQLGYTF	TGTGCCAGCAGGCGCTCTTTACAGCTGGGCTACACCTTC
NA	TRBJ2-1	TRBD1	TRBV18	CASSPEDRGTNEQFF	TGTGCCAGCTCACCAGAGGACAGGGGAACGAATGAGCAGTTCTTC
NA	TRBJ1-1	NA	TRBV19	CASRVAHTVMNTEAFF	TGTGCCAGTAGAGTTGCCCACACAGTGATGAACACTGAAGCTTTCTTT
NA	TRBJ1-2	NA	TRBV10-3	CATREGAGGYTF	TGTGCTACCCGCGAGGGCGCGGGAGGCTACACCTTC
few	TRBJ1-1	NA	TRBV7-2	CASSLERNTEAFF	TGTGCCAGCAGCTTAGAAAGGAACACTGAAGCTTTCTTT
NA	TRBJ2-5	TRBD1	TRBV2	CASSEGTGTGKETQYF	TGTGCCAGCAGTGAAGGAACCGGGACAGGGAAAGAGACCCAGTACTTC
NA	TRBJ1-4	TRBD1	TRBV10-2	CASKDRGGGEKLFF	TGCGCCAGCAAGGACAGGGGAGGTGGAGAAAAACTGTTTTTT
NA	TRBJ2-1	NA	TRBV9	CASSLYDEQFF	TGTGCCAGCAGCCTGTACGATGAGCAGTTCTTC
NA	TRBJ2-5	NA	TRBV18	CASSPIAVGSETQYF	TGTGCCAGCTCACCAATAGCTGTCGGGTCGGAGACCCAGTACTTC
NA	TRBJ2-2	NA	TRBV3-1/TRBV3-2	CASSQPGTAGLTGELFF	TGTGCCAGCAGCCAACCCGGGACAGCGGGTTTGACCGGGGAGCTGTTTTTT
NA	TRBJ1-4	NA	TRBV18	CASSAQGTNEKLFF	TGTGCCAGCTCAGCACAGGGAACTAATGAAAAACTGTTTTTT
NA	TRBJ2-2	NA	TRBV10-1	CAGSEDPRAANTGELFF	TGCGCCGGCAGTGAAGATCCCAGGGCGGCAAACACCGGGGAGCTGTTTTTT
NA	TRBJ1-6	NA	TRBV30	CAWSVQGFSPLHF	TGTGCCTGGAGTGTACAGGGCTTTTCACCCCTCCACTTT
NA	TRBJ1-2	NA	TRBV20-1	CRPYGYTF	TGCAGACCTTATGGCTACACCTTC
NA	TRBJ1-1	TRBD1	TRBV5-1	CASSTERQGQNTEAFF	TGCGCCAGCAGCACCGAAAGACAGGGTCAGAACACTGAAGCTTTCTTT
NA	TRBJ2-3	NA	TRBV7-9	CASQTSGLSTDTQYF	TGTGCCAGCCAAACTTCGGGCCTGAGCACAGATACGCAGTATTTT
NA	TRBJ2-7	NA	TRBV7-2	CASSLVQAYEQYF	TGTGCCAGCAGCTTAGTCCAGGCCTACGAGCAGTACTTC
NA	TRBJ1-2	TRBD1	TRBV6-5	CASRRQGSGYTF	TGTGCCAGCAGGAGACAGGGATCTGGCTACACCTTC
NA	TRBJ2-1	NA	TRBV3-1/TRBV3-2	CASSPPKSYNEQFF	TGTGCCAGCAGCCCCCCGAAAAGCTACAATGAGCAGTTCTTC
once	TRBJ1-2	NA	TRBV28	CASTPGQTNYGYTF	TGTGCCAGCACCCCCGGACAGACAAACTATGGCTACACCTTC
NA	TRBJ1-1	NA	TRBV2	CASSEVQMNTEAFF	TGTGCCAGCAGTGAAGTGCAGATGAACACTGAAGCTTTCTTT
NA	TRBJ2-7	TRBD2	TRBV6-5	CASSYGETSGGYEQYF	TGTGCCAGCAGTTACGGGGAGACTAGCGGGGGCTACGAGCAGTACTTC
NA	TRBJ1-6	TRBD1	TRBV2	CASSITGGNSPLHF	TGTGCCAGCAGTATAACAGGGGGTAATTCACCCCTCCACTTT